This T cell receptor beta chain was sequenced for a study of identical twins (dated by TCRdb to 2016 to 2018). Background for the entire study: To test whether fetal clonotypes persist, this study deep-sequenced TCR alpha and beta repertoires from monozygotic twins, from unrelated adults of various ages, and from cord blood. To rule out contamination, replicate twin experiments were performed at different times with different library preparation protocols.

Broad study findings and their caveats: Compared with coincidental sharing between unrelated individuals, out-of-frame TCR alpha sequences shared between twins showed an excess of sequences with low generation probability. In beta out-of-frame sequences, excess twin sharing was weaker, because having fewer shared sequences lowered the signal-to-noise ratio. Fewer insertions were carried by abundant cord blood beta clonotypes; a weaker similar trend was observed in young adult naive repertoires, while no such trend was observed in memory repertoires. In monozygotic twins, out-of-frame TCR alpha sharing was systematically underestimated by recombination models, although the models agreed with sharing between unrelated individuals. Invariant T cells such as MAIT and iNKT could partly confound zero-insertion analyses, though diverse VJ usage argued against this for most clonotypes. Conclusions relied on cross-sectional statistical analysis, since the same donors could not be followed over many years.

Every donor was a healthy Caucasian. The twin cohort consisted of three pairs of female monozygotic twins, all aged about 18 to 29 years. Positive isolation kits from Invitrogen were used to isolate CD4+ and CD8+ T cell populations. The library was built by means of 5' RACE. Instrument on record: Illumina HiSeq 2000. Template switching introduced a universal primer binding site; the final cDNA contained a unique molecular identifier, enabling accurate counting of TCR cDNA molecules. Specific primers in the conserved constant-segment region were used to synthesize first-strand cDNA for the TCR alpha and beta chains. To control for contamination, every cDNA library was double barcoded, receiving both a SMART-Mk sample barcode and Illumina barcodes. TruSeq adapter sequences and Illumina sample barcodes were added in two successive PCR steps. TCR alpha and beta cDNA libraries were sequenced on the Illumina HiSeq platform with custom primers. Turning to the authors' computational methods: MiGEC was used to process raw reads and extract unique molecular identifiers, and MiXCR was used to find CDR3 positions. For each individual, recombination models were inferred using an EM algorithm with the repgenHMM and IGoR tools. The tcR package in R was used for shared clonotype analysis, with sharing normalized by the product of cloneset sizes. To study raw recombination free of thymic and clonal selection effects, out-of-frame nonproductive sequences were analyzed. TCRdb reworked the public reads: Q25 trimming with fastp, MiXCR clone assembly, productive beta chains retained. Rows matching on CDR3 protein sequence are summarized as one entry with the most common DNA and genes. It is TCRdb's table, rather than the study itself, that gives the V and J calls and clone size. The table for this sample lists about 220,000 distinct CDR3 sequences; 5.5% to 7.5% of them were counted only once. The ten largest account for more than 12% of the sample.

This clonotype was recorded many times. No antigen is known for it. Base quality data are lacking; no much larger clone is found one base away. The same specimen was also included in a second study, on T cells expressing NK-cell markers. Reported in the second study: In sorted CD3+CD56+NKG2C+, CD3+CD56+NKG2C- and CD3+CD56-NKG2C+ T-cell subsets from several donors, TCR beta-chain repertoires were profiled. Seven of the eight sequenced donors were HCMV-seropositive and one was HCMV-seronegative. In several experiments an anti-gammadeltaTCR antibody was added to restrict sorting to alphabetaTCR-expressing T cells. For six donors, the dominant CD3+CD56+NKG2C+ clonotypes were among the top 10 CD8+ clonotypes and accounted for roughly 1.0-8% of CD8+ T cells. Those dominant clonotypes were again the most abundant among CD3+CD56-NKG2C+ cells in several donors, at about 25-65%. Whether the expanded NKG2C-expressing T cell clones were specific for HCMV antigens remained unclear. The study sequenced eight donors, all healthy volunteers chosen at random: three men and five women. A commercial ELISA kit detecting HCMV-specific IgG in serum was used to determine HCMV serostatus. MIGEC was used to demultiplex reads and group the reads by UMI, and MiTCR was used to assemble and quantify clonotypes. To exclude erroneous sequences, only TCR cDNA sequences supported by at least two reads were retained. The tcR package was used for downstream repertoire analysis, and clonotypes were matched between fractions using CDR3 nucleotide sequence together with V segment. Antigen specificity was annotated against VDJdb with VDJmatch, allowing one amino acid substitution in CDR3.

This TCR was sampled from a woman under 30 in good health. The sample was CD8+ T cells sorted from blood.

The DNA sequence is TGCGCCAGCAGCATCGGGACTCGAGGAGTGGACGAGCAGTACTTC. The encoded protein is CASSIGTRGVDEQYF. This chain joins TRBV5-1 to TRBJ2-7; D gene: possibly TRBD2, on 6 matching bases. The trim is 4 bases for V and 5 bases for J, with a gap of 19 bases between the germline ends. The CDR3 goes from the cysteine to the phenylalanine over 15 residues. The entry retains the CDR3 DNA only, 45 bases that are in frame from base 1. Reading the germline V gene gives CDR1 SGHRS and CDR2 YFSETQ.